Following are 29 T cell receptor beta chains from one sample sequenced in a study of a mutant IDH1 vaccine in newly diagnosed glioma. What these receptors recognize is not known. Clones were sequenced by immunoSEQ multiplex PCR, and TCRdb holds only the in-frame ones, with some missing. The sample holds over 45,000 clones; approximately 92% are singletons and the top ten take roughly 2.3%. The time point here: week 35, safety follow-up. Every single dose of the vaccine, 300 ug of mutant IDH1 20-mer peptide, came with topical imiquimod. The sample in question was PBMCs, obtained from a glioma patient whose treatment included an IDH1 peptide vaccine. The source of these receptors is a man aged 45-65 years with glioma.

The chain employs TRBV4-1 and TRBJ2-1; 9 nucleotides match TRBD1. Trimming cost V 4 bases and J 8 bases; bases outside gene matches: 6. Per the germline V gene, CDR1 is MGHRA and CDR2 is YSYEKL. The CDR3 is made up of 14 amino acids. CDR3 protein: CASSPGQGIDEQFF. The DNA of the CDR3 is TGCGCCAGCAGCCCGGGACAGGGAATAGATGAGCAGTTCTTC.

The gene calls are TRBV5-1 and TRBJ2-2; D not certain. From germline, CDR1 is SGHRS and CDR2 YFSETQ. This CDR3 is 11 amino acids long. The V end lost 3 bases, the J end lost 6 bases, and 3 bases lay between the germline ends. In nucleotides, the CDR3 is TGCGCCAGCAGCTATTCCGGGGAGCTGTTTTTT. This gives the protein CASSYSGELFF.

The chain employs TRBV7-9 and TRBJ2-7, with a possible D match to TRBD1 (6 bases). Germline CDR1 is SEHNR and CDR2 is FQNEAQ (reference sequence). Trimming removed 2 bases from V and 4 bases from J, with 18 bases in between. The CDR3 is made up of 16 amino acids. The CDR3 here is CASSLTHRTALYEQYF. The CDR3 nucleotides are TGTGCCAGCAGCTTAACACACAGGACAGCATTATACGAGCAGTACTTC.

The chain recombines TRBV4-1 with TRBJ2-5; tentative D call: TRBD1 (6 bases). This CDR3 region has 14 residues. The germline V and J ends were trimmed by 1 base and 4 bases, with 10 bases remaining between them. Germline CDR1 is MGHRA and CDR2 is YSYEKL. The CDR3 is CASSQAQGGETQYF. The CDR3 DNA sequence: TGCGCCAGCAGCCAAGCGCAAGGGGGAGAGACCCAGTACTTC.

V usage is TRBV10-3 and J usage is TRBJ2-5, with D maybe TRBD2 (5 bases). Between the trimmed V and J ends, which lost 4 bases and 1 base, there was a span of 7 bases. The CDR3 is 13 amino acids. The V gene's germline CDR1 is ENHRY and CDR2 SYGVKD. The CDR3 DNA follows: TGTGCCATCAGTGCGGGGTCCCAAGAGACCCAGTACTTC. It yields the protein CAISAGSQETQYF.

This clone was observed a single time. V and J are TRBV7-9 and TRBJ2-7, with D unclear. This CDR3 has 15 amino acids. Deletions cut 2 bases from V and 9 bases from J, with 20 bases between. Per the germline V gene, CDR1 is SEHNR and CDR2 is FQNEAQ (reference sequence). The CDR3 here is CASSLYPPKAWGQYF. The CDR3 DNA sequence: TGTGCCAGCAGCTTATATCCCCCTAAGGCTTGGGGGCAGTACTTC.

V is TRBV7-2 and J is TRBJ2-5; 15 bases are a match to TRBD2. The V gene's germline CDR1 is SGHTA and CDR2 FQGNSA. With V trimmed by 4 bases and J by 4 bases, 4 bases remained unmatched. The CDR3 covers 16 residues. For the CDR3, the DNA is TGTGCCAGCAGCTCGAGGACTAGCGGGGGGGCAGAGACCCAGTACTTC. It encodes CASSSRTSGGAETQYF.

The chain joins TRBV5-1 to TRBJ2-2; 8 bases agree with TRBD2. V gave up 6 bases and J gave up 10 bases; unmatched junction bases: 11. The CDR3 length is 14 residues. The germline gives CDR1 SGHRS, CDR2 YFSETQ. The CDR3 protein is CASISGGGLVELFF. The DNA of the CDR3 is TGCGCCAGCATTTCCGGGGGGGGTCTGGTGGAGCTGTTTTTT.

The gene calls are TRBV5-1 and TRBJ1-4; 12 bases map to TRBD1. The CDR3 sequence is 15 residues long. Germline V gene data show CDR1 as SGHRS and CDR2 as YFSETQ. V was pared by 4 bases and J by 7 bases, with 5 bases of the junction left unmatched. This CDR3 reads CASSPGTGGGEKLFF. CDR3 in DNA: TGCGCCAGCAGCCCAGGGACAGGGGGCGGTGAAAAACTGTTTTTT.

The chain is built from TRBV5-1 and TRBJ1-2; a possible D gene is TRBD1 (6 bases). V lost 0 bases and J lost 4, with 10 bases in between. CDR3 length equals 14 residues. Germline V gene lookup returns CDR1 SGHRS and CDR2 YFSETQ. The CDR3 loop reads CASSLEQGGYGYTF. The CDR3, as DNA: TGCGCCAGCAGCTTGGAACAGGGTGGCTATGGCTACACCTTC.

The chain employs TRBV28 and TRBJ1-2; 9 nucleotides agree with TRBD1. This CDR3 has 13 amino acids. CDR1 and CDR2 from the germline V gene are MDHEN and SYDVKM. V was clipped by 10 bases and J by 5 bases; unmatched bases: 8. In DNA form, the CDR3 reads TGTGCCACCCACAGGGGGCAACTTTATGGCTACACCTTC. It yields the protein CATHRGQLYGYTF.

The V and J genes are TRBV5-1 and TRBJ1-1, with TRBD1 identical over 7 bases. The germline CDR1 and CDR2 sequences are SGHRS and YFSETQ. V lost 2 bases, J lost 7 bases, and 2 bases stayed unmatched. The CDR3 has 12 residues. CDR3 loop: CASSFRGGEAFF. As DNA, the CDR3 is TGCGCCAGCAGCTTCAGGGGGGGTGAAGCTTTCTTT.

This chain uses TRBV30 with TRBJ2-5; D not certain. CDR1 GTSNPN and CDR2 SVGIG come from the germline V gene (reference sequence). This CDR3 contains 13 residues. With 2 bases removed from V and 5 bases from J, the gap between germline ends came to 12 bases. In DNA, the CDR3 is TGTGCCTGGAGTCCAACTACAACCGAGACCCAGTACTTC. This gives the protein CAWSPTTTETQYF.

This rearrangement joins TRBV5-1 to TRBJ1-3; TRBD1 is a possible D gene (5 bases). The CDR3 has 16 amino acids. V lost 4 bases to trimming and J lost 5 bases, with 19 bases between them. Germline values: CDR1 SGHRS, CDR2 YFSETQ. The CDR3 DNA sequence: TGCGCCAGCAGCCCCCAGGGACTTTACGGAAGAAACACCATATATTTT. Translation: CASSPQGLYGRNTIYF.

The rearrangement links TRBV7-8 to TRBJ1-2; 7 bases agree with TRBD1. CDR1 and CDR2 from the germline V gene are SGHVS and FQNEAQ. The CDR3 is 14 amino acids. V lost 4 bases, J lost 3 bases, and 5 bases stayed unmatched. CDR3: CASSSRGQYYGYTF. The CDR3 nucleotides are TGTGCCAGCAGCTCCAGGGGACAGTACTATGGCTACACCTTC. Variable domain in full (rest from reference TRBV7-8 and TRBJ1-2): GAGVSQSPRYKVAKRGQDVALRCDPISGHVSLFWYQQALGQGPEFLTYFQNEAQLDKSGLPSDRFFAERPEGSVSTLKIQRTQQEDSAVYLCASSSRGQYYGYTFGSGTRLTVV.

The chain uses TRBV27 and TRBJ2-3; D ambiguous. Between the trimmed V and J ends, which lost 3 bases and 1 base, there was a span of 11 bases. The length of the CDR3 is 15 residues. Germline V gives CDR1 MNHEY, CDR2 SMNVEV (reference sequence). DNA of the CDR3: TGTGCCAGCAGTTTTAAGGCCTTTGGCACAGATACGCAGTATTTT. Amino acids: CASSFKAFGTDTQYF.

The chain carries TRBV4-3 and TRBJ2-7, with 7 bases aligning to TRBD1. J was trimmed by 6 bases and V by 0 bases; bases with no gene match: 8. This CDR3 spans 15 amino acids. CDR1 LGHNA and CDR2 YSLEER come from the germline V gene. DNA of the CDR3: TGCGCCAGCAGCCAAGATCTGCGACAGGGTCGCGAGCAGTACTTC. It encodes CASSQDLRQGREQYF.

This clone was counted a single time. For the CDR3, the DNA is TGTGCCTGGGGACAGGAGGTTAATTCACCCCTCCACTTT. As protein: CAWGQEVNSPLHF. The chain links TRBV30 to TRBJ1-6, with 7 bases lining up with TRBD1. This CDR3 region has 13 residues. The V gene end was trimmed by 5 bases and the J gene end by 6 bases; junction bases not matched to a gene: 4. Per the germline V gene, CDR1 is GTSNPN and CDR2 is SVGIG (reference sequence).

The CDR3 DNA reads TGTGCCAGCAGTTTGTATCAGGGGAAGGGGAATCAGCCCCAGCATTTT. It translates to CASSLYQGKGNQPQHF. The genes are TRBV28 and TRBJ1-5; maybe TRBD1 (6 bases). The CDR3 contains 16 residues. Germline CDR1 is MDHEN and CDR2 is SYDVKM. V was pared by 3 bases and J by 4 bases, with 16 bases between.

This chain links TRBV27 with TRBJ2-1, with 13 bases identical to TRBD2. The V and J ends lost 9 bases and 7 bases, in that order; junction bases with no gene match: 3. The CDR3 spans 13 residues. The V gene's germline CDR1 is MNHEY and CDR2 SMNVEV (reference sequence). CDR3 sequence: CASSGLAGNEQFF. In nucleotides, the CDR3 is TGTGCCAGTTCGGGACTAGCGGGGAATGAGCAGTTCTTC.

The V call is TRBV27, the J call TRBJ2-5; 10 bases align to TRBD2. Germline V gene data show CDR1 as MNHEY and CDR2 as SMNVEV (reference sequence). Trimming cost V 1 base and J 5 bases; bases outside gene matches: 10. The CDR3 covers 17 residues. CDR3 loop: CASSLYPELAGSETQYF. CDR3 DNA sequence: TGTGCCAGCAGTTTATACCCCGAACTAGCGGGATCGGAGACCCAGTACTTC.

V usage is TRBV11-2 and J usage is TRBJ2-3; D remains ambiguous. Deletions cut 7 bases from V and 0 bases from J, with 5 bases between. This CDR3 has 12 amino acids. CDR1 and CDR2 from the germline V gene are SGHAT and FQNNGV. The CDR3 here is CASTRSTDTQYF. The CDR3 DNA sequence: TGTGCCAGCACCCGAAGCACAGATACGCAGTATTTT.

The gene calls are TRBV5-1 and TRBJ1-4; no clear D gene. Trimming removed 1 base from V and 4 bases from J, with 8 bases in between. The CDR3 covers 14 residues. CDR1 and CDR2 (germline): SGHRS, YFSETQ. The CDR3 DNA follows: TGCGCCAGCAGCTTGACAGCCGGTAATGAAAAACTGTTTTTT. This translates into CASSLTAGNEKLFF.

This rearrangement joins TRBV9 to TRBJ1-2; TRBD1 agrees at 7 bases. The CDR3 covers 14 residues. After removal of 4 bases from V and 4 bases from J, the junction contained 7 bases not matched to a gene. Germline loops: CDR1 SGDLS, CDR2 YYNGEE. The CDR3 spells CASSQDRAFYGYTF. The CDR3 DNA is TGTGCCAGCAGCCAAGACAGGGCCTTCTATGGCTACACCTTC.

The chain employs TRBV4-1 and TRBJ1-1; no firm D call. Per germline, CDR1 MGHRA and CDR2 YSYEKL. V was cut by 2 bases and J by 7 bases, with 14 bases left in between. This CDR3 is 14 amino acids long. CDR3 sequence: CASSQRGPGSEAFF. CDR3 bases: TGCGCCAGCAGCCAACGCGGTCCGGGGAGTGAAGCTTTCTTT.

The chain carries TRBV27 and TRBJ1-1; the D is unclear. CDR1 is MNHEY, CDR2 SMNVEV, per germline (reference sequence). This CDR3 comprises 14 residues. Trimming removed 2 bases from V and 5 bases from J, with 12 bases in between. CDR3 coding DNA: TGTGCCAGCAGTTTAGCGGTACCGGGGACTGAAGCTTTCTTT. Amino acid sequence: CASSLAVPGTEAFF.

The rearrangement links TRBV5-1 to TRBJ1-4, with 10 positions matching TRBD1. Trimming took 0 bases from V and 7 from J; bases not matched to a gene: 9. Per germline, CDR1 SGHRS and CDR2 YFSETQ. This CDR3 has 17 residues. The CDR3 protein is CASSLAPGQGRLEKLFF. The CDR3 bases are TGCGCCAGCAGCTTGGCCCCGGGACAGGGGCGTCTTGAAAAACTGTTTTTT.

The rearrangement links TRBV15 to TRBJ2-7, with 8 bases lining up with TRBD1. V gave up 3 bases and J gave up 4 bases; unmatched junction bases: 8. Germline CDR1 LNHNV, CDR2 YYDKDF (reference sequence). CDR3 length: 15 amino acids. The CDR3 nucleotides read TGTGCCACCAGCAGCGAGCAGGGGGCTTGGTACGAGCAGTACTTC. Translation gives CATSSEQGAWYEQYF.

The V gene is TRBV2, the J gene TRBJ2-3; 11 positions agree with TRBD1. Germline V gives CDR1 SNHLY, CDR2 FYNNEI. The J segment lost 2 bases and the V segment lost 6 bases, leaving 16 bases of the junction unmatched. CDR3 length: 19 residues. The CDR3 protein is CASSREKSRTGGNTDTQYF. In nucleotides, the CDR3 is TGTGCCAGCAGCCGGGAGAAAAGCAGGACAGGGGGCAACACAGATACGCAGTATTTT.